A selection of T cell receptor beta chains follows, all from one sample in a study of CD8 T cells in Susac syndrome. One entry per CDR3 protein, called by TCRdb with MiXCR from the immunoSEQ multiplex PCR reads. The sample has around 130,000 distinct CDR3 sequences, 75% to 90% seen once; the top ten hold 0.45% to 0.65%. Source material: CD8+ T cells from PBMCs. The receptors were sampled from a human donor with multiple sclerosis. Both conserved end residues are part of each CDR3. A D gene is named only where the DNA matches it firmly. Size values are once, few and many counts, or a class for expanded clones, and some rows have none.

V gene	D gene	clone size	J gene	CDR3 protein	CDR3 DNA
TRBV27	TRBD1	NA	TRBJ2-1	CASSPLTGFNEQFF	TGTGCCAGCAGTCCGTTGACAGGGTTCAATGAGCAGTTCTTC
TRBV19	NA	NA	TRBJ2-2	CACFRDTGELFF	TGTGCCTGCTTTCGAGACACCGGGGAGCTGTTTTTT
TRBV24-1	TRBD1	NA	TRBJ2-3	CATSDWTGGELTDTQYF	TGTGCCACCAGTGATTGGACAGGGGGGGAACTCACAGATACGCAGTATTTT
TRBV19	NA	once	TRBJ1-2	CASSMTGINGYTF	TGTGCCAGTAGTATGACCGGGATAAATGGCTACACCTTC
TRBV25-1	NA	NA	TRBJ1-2	CASSGDNVFAYGYTF	TGTGCCAGCAGTGGGGATAACGTATTTGCTTATGGCTACACCTTC
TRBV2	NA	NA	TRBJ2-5	CASSEGVERIGETQYF	TGTGCCAGCAGTGAAGGGGTCGAGAGAATTGGAGAGACCCAGTACTTC
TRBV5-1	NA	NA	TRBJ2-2	CASSSILNTGELFF	TGCGCCAGCAGCTCGATCCTGAACACCGGGGAGCTGTTTTTT
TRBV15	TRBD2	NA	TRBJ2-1	CATSTGEGEQFF	TGTGCCACCAGCACCGGGGAGGGTGAGCAGTTCTTC
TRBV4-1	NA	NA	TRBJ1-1	CASSQGSGYEAFF	TGCGCCAGCAGCCAAGGAAGTGGGTATGAAGCTTTCTTT
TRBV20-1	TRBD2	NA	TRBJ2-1	CSVHRTSGGVNEQFF	TGCAGTGTCCACCGGACTAGCGGGGGGGTCAATGAGCAGTTCTTC
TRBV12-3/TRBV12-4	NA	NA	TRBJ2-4	CASRGPFKNIQYF	TGTGCCAGCAGGGGACCGTTCAAAAACATTCAGTACTTC
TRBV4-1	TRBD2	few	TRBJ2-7	CASSQSRGGSYEQYF	TGCGCCAGCAGCCAAAGTCGCGGGGGATCCTACGAGCAGTACTTC
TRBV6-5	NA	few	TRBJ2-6	CASSYRVFLGANVLTF	TGTGCCAGCAGTTATAGAGTATTTCTGGGGGCCAACGTCCTGACTTTC
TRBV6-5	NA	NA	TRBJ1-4	CASSYSRLKNCCPEKLFF	TGTGCCAGCAGTTACTCGCGGTTGAAAAACTGTTGCCCCGAAAAACTGTTTTTT
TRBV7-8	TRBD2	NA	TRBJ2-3	CASSSGLAVADTQYF	TGTGCCAGCAGCTCAGGACTAGCGGTGGCAGATACGCAGTATTTT
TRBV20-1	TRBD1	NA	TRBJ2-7	CSARDFRRTGSLSSYEQYF	TGCAGTGCTAGAGATTTCAGAAGGACAGGGAGTTTGTCTTCCTACGAGCAGTACTTC
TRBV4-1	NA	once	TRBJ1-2	CASSQPGVNYGYTF	TGCGCCAGCAGCCAACCCGGGGTCAACTATGGCTACACCTTC
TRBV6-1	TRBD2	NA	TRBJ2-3	CASSDPGLAGGGDTQYF	TGTGCCAGCAGTGACCCCGGACTAGCGGGGGGCGGAGATACGCAGTATTTT